The source of this T cell receptor beta chain is a study of T cells after yellow fever vaccination. This clonotype appeared a few times. TCRdb independently ran MiXCR on the 5' RACE reads; one entry per CDR3 protein. The sample holds about 630,000 distinct CDR3 sequences, roughly 12% seen once. The sequencing used PBMCs, collected on the day of the yellow fever booster vaccination. The source is a young man who received the YFV17D yellow fever vaccine.

The CDR3 sequence is CASRDELGGRIGYTF. The DNA for the CDR3 is TGTGCCAGCAGGGATGAACTCGGGGGGCGCATCGGCTACACCTTC. V is TRBV28 and J is TRBJ1-2, with D possibly TRBD1 on 6 matching bases. Germline V gives CDR1 MDHEN, CDR2 SYDVKM. CDR3 length: 15 residues. V was pared by 6 bases and J by 8 bases, with 22 bases between.